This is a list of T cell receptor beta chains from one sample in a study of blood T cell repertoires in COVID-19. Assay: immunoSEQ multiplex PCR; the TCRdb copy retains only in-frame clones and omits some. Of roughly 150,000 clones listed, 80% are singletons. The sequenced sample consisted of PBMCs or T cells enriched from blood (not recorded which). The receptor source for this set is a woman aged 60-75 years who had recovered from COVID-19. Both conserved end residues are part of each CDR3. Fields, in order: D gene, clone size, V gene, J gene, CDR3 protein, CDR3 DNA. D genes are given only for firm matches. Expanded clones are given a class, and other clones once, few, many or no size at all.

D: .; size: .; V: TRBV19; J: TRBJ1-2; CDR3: CAAAQENWGGYGYTF; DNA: TGTGCCGCCGCTCAGGAAAACTGGGGAGGATATGGCTACACCTTC
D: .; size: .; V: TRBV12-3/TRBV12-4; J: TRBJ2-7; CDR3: CASSWRAGEQYF; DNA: TGTGCCAGCAGTTGGCGGGCGGGAGAGCAGTACTTC
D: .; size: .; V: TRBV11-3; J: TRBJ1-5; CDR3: CASSLAPQGSGQPQHF; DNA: TGTGCCAGCAGCTTAGCCCCACAGGGTTCAGGTCAGCCCCAGCATTTT
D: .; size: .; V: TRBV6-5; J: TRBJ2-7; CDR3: CASSPGLSYEQYF; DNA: TGTGCCAGCAGTCCGGGACTTTCCTACGAGCAGTACTTC
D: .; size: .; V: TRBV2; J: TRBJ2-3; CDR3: CASTGEGTDTQYF; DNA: TGTGCCAGCACAGGGGAAGGCACAGATACGCAGTATTTT
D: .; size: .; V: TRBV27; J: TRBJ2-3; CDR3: CASSSFGVSDTQYF; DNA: TGTGCCAGCAGTTCCTTCGGGGTTTCGGATACGCAGTATTTT
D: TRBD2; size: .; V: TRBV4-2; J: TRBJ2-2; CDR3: CASSQPLGLAGDTGELFF; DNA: TGTGCCAGCAGCCAGCCCCTAGGACTAGCGGGGGACACCGGGGAGCTGTTTTTT
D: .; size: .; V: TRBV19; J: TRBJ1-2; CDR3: CASSNQGKYDYGYTF; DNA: TGTGCCAGTAGCAATCAGGGGAAGTATGACTATGGCTACACCTTC
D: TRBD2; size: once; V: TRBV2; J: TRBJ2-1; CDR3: CASSHLAGGISSYNEQFF; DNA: TGTGCCAGCAGTCATCTAGCGGGGGGGATTAGCTCCTACAATGAGCAGTTCTTC
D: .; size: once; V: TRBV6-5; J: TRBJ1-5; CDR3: CASSYSGGNQPQHF; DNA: TGTGCCAGCAGTTACTCAGGGGGCAATCAGCCCCAGCATTTT
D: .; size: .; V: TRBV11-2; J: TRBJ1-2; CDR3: CASSRGHIDNYGYTF; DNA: TGTGCCAGCAGCCGGGGACACATAGATAACTATGGCTACACCTTC